This T cell receptor (beta chain) was identified in a study of control samples from healthy donors and cancer patients. The CDR3 length is 14 residues. V lost 5 bases and J 3 bases, leaving 11 bases between the germline ends. The germline CDR1 and CDR2 sequences are MNHNY and SVGAGI (reference sequence). Profiling relied on immunoSEQ multiplex PCR, and the TCRdb table lists in-frame clones only, not all of them. The sample records around 100,000 clones, around 88% being singletons. Material for sequencing was PBMCs. This sequence originates from a man in his fifties or sixties with lung cancer. This chain uses TRBV6-6 with TRBJ1-3, with D possibly matching TRBD1 (6 bases). The CDR3 region is CASSRSTGGNTIYF. As DNA, the CDR3 is TGTGCCAGCAGTCGATCGACAGGTGGAAACACCATATATTTT.